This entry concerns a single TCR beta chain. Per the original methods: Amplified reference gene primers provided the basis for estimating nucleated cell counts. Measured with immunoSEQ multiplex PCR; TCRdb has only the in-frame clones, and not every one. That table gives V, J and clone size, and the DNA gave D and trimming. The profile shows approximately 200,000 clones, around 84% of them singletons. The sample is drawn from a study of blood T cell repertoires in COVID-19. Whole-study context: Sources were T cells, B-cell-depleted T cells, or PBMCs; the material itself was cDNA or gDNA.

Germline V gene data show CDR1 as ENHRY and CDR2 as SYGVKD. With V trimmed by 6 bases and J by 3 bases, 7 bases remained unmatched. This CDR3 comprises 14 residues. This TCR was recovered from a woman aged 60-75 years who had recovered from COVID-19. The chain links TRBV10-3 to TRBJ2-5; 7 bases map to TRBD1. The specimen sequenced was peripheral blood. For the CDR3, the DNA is TGTGCCATCAGGAGGGACAGCAACGAAGAGACCCAGTACTTC. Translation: CAIRRDSNEETQYF.